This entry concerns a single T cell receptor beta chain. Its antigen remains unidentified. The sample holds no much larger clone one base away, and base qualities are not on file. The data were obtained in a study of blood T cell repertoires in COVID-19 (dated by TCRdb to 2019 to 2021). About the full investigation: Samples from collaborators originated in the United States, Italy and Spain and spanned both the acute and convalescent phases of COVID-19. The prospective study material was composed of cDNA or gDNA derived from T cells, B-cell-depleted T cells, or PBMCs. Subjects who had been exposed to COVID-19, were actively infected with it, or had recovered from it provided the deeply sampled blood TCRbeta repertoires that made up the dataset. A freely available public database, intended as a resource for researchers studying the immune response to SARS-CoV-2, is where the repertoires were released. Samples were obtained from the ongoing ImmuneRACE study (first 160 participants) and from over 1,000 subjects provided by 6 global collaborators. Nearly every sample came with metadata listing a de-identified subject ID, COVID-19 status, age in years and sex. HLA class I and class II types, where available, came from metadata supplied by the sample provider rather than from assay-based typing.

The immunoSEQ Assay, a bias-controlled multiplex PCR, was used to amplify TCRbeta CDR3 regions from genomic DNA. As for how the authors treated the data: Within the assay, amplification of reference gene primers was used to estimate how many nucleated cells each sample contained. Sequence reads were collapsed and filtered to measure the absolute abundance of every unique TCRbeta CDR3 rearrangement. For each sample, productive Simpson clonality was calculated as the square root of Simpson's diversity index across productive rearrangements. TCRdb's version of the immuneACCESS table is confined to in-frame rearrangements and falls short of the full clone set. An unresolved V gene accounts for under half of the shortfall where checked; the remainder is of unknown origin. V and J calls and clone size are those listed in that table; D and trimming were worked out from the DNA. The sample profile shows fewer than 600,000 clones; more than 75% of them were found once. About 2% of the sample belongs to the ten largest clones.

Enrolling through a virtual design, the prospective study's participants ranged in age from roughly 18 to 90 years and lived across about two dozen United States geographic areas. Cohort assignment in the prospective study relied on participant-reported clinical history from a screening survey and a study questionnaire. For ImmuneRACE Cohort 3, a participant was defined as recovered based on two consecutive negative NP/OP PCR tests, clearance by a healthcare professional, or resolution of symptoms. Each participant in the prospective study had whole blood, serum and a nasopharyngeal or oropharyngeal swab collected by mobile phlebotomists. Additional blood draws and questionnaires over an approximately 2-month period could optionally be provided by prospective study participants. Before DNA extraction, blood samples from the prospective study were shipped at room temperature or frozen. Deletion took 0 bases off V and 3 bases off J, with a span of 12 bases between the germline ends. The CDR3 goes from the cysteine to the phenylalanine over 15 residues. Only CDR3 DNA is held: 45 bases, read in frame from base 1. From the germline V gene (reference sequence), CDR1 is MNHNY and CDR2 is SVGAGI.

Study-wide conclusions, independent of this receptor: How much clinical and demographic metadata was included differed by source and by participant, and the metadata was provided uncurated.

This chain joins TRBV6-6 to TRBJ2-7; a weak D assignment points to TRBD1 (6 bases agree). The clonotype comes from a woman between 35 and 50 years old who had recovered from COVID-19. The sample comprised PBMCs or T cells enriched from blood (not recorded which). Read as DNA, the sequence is TGTGCCAGCAGTTACTCCCGACAGGCCAACTACGAGCAGTACTTC. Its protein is CASSYSRQANYEQYF.